Following are 19 T cell receptor beta chains from one sample sequenced in a study of blood T cell repertoires in COVID-19. Some clones are missing from TCRdb's copy, which holds only in-frame ones; the method was immunoSEQ multiplex PCR. The table records approximately 90,000 clones, approximately 80% of them present only once. Sequenced material: peripheral blood. Receptors were obtained from a man between 70 and 80 years old with COVID-19, enrolled during active disease.

The genes are TRBV11-2 and TRBJ2-5; TRBD2 matches 15 bases. Trimming cost V 4 bases and J 5 bases; bases outside gene matches: 5. CDR3 length: 16 residues. The germline V gene encodes CDR1 SGHAT and CDR2 FQNNGV. The CDR3 here is CASSSGLAGGWETQYF. The CDR3 region has the DNA TGTGCCAGCAGCTCGGGACTAGCGGGGGGCTGGGAGACCCAGTACTTC.

This chain uses TRBV12-5 with TRBJ2-3; D remains ambiguous. The CDR3 has 11 residues. CDR1 and CDR2 (germline): LGHNT, FRNRAP. Trimming shortened V by 6 bases and J by 8 bases, and 9 bases separated the two germline ends. CDR3 bases: TGTGCTAGTGGGTCGAAAGCTACGCAGTATTTT. The encoded protein is CASGSKATQYF.

The V and J genes are TRBV6-1 and TRBJ1-2; D unresolved. Trimming took 1 base from V and 5 from J, leaving 11 bases between them. The CDR3 runs to 14 residues. Looked up from germline, CDR1 is MNHNS and CDR2 is SASEGT. The CDR3 protein is CASSEVPQDYGYTF. For the CDR3, the DNA is TGTGCCAGCAGTGAAGTTCCCCAGGATTATGGCTACACCTTC.

The chain links TRBV19 to TRBJ2-2; 11 bases agree with TRBD2. Trimming cost V 1 base and J 5 bases; bases outside gene matches: 12. The CDR3 loop spans 19 amino acids. CDR1 is LNHDA, CDR2 SQIVND, per germline (reference sequence). In DNA form, the CDR3 reads TGTGCCAGTAGTATAGGAGGCCTAGCGGGGGGCCCCCGGACCGGGGAGCTGTTTTTT. This codes for CASSIGGLAGGPRTGELFF.

The V gene is TRBV5-1, the J gene TRBJ1-1; no clear D gene. CDR1 SGHRS and CDR2 YFSETQ come from the germline V gene. The V and J ends lost 0 bases and 1 base respectively, with 7 bases between them. The CDR3 is made up of 14 amino acids. The CDR3 nucleotides read TGCGCCAGCAGCTTGGGACATCCGAACACTGAAGCTTTCTTT. Its translation: CASSLGHPNTEAFF.

This clone has more than one count but fewer than ten. The chain uses TRBV7-2 and TRBJ2-7; D is unclear. Germline V gives CDR1 SGHTA, CDR2 FQGNSA. Trimming left V 2 bases short and J 3 bases short, with 11 bases between. The length of the CDR3 is 14 residues. CDR3 sequence reads: CASSLSWQNYEQYF. CDR3 nucleotides: TGTGCCAGCAGCTTATCTTGGCAGAACTACGAGCAGTACTTC.

V usage is TRBV3-1 (or the pseudogene TRBV3-2) and J usage is TRBJ2-5; D remains unclear. The CDR3 sequence is 14 residues long. Germline CDR1 and CDR2: LGHDT and YNNKEL (reference sequence). Deletions cut 1 base from V and 1 base from J, with 7 bases between. This CDR3 reads CASSQVESQETQYF. CDR3 nucleotide sequence: TGTGCCAGCAGCCAAGTAGAGAGCCAAGAGACCCAGTACTTC.

Only a few counts were recorded for this clone. V and J are TRBV4-1 and TRBJ1-1; TRBD1 matches at 10 bases. The CDR3 sequence is 16 residues long. Germline values: CDR1 MGHRA, CDR2 YSYEKL. J was trimmed by 5 bases and V by 4 bases; bases with no gene match: 10. CDR3 in amino acids: CASSRPIPGQGTEAFF. The CDR3 DNA is TGCGCCAGCAGCCGCCCCATCCCGGGACAGGGGACTGAAGCTTTCTTT.

This clone has just a few counts. The genes are TRBV4-2 and TRBJ1-2, with D perhaps TRBD1 (6 bases). Germline CDR1 and CDR2: LGHNA and YNFKEQ. Trimming took 2 bases from V and 3 from J, leaving 19 bases between them. This CDR3 spans 17 amino acids. This chain's CDR3 is CASSQSKRGPSDYGYTF. CDR3 sequence (DNA): TGTGCCAGCAGCCAATCAAAGCGGGGGCCTTCAGACTATGGCTACACCTTC.

The CDR3 bases are TGCGCCAGCAGCTGGGGGACAGGGGATGAAAAACTGTTTTTT. It yields the protein CASSWGTGDEKLFF. The chain joins TRBV5-1 to TRBJ1-4; TRBD1 agrees at 10 bases. The CDR3 spans 14 residues. With V trimmed by 3 bases and J by 6 bases, 2 bases remained unmatched. Germline V gene data show CDR1 as SGHRS and CDR2 as YFSETQ.

This clone was counted a few times. This sequence joins TRBV21-1 and TRBJ1-6; the table assigns TRBD1, which was not confirmed against the DNA. TRBV21-1 is marked as a pseudogene. The CDR3 has 13 residues. The CDR3 nucleotides read TGTGCCAGCCCCCGACAGATTTATTCACCCCTCCACTTT. Its protein is CASPRQIYSPLHF.

The chain employs TRBV2 and TRBJ2-7; D call uncertain. Trimming removed 5 bases from V and 3 bases from J, with 11 bases in between. Germline V CDR1 and CDR2: SNHLY, FYNNEI. The CDR3 totals 13 residues. The CDR3 loop is CASSPNLGYEQYF. CDR3 DNA sequence: TGTGCCAGCAGTCCTAACCTTGGCTACGAGCAGTACTTC. The entire variable domain, with the rest obtained from reference TRBV2 and TRBJ2-7, is as follows: EPEVTQTPSHQVTQMGQEVILRCVPISNHLYFYWYRQILGQKVEFLVSFYNNEISEKSEIFDDQFSVERPDGSNFTLKIRSTKLEDSAMYFCASSPNLGYEQYFGPGTRLTVT.

J is TRBJ1-5 and V is TRBV28; D might be TRBD1 (5 bases). V lost 7 bases to trimming and J lost 0 bases, with 16 bases between them. Germline V CDR1 and CDR2: MDHEN, SYDVKM. The CDR3 has 16 amino acids. CDR3 sequence reads: CASTTLSGDSNQPQHF. The CDR3 nucleotides read TGTGCCAGCACCACTTTATCGGGGGATAGCAATCAGCCCCAGCATTTT.

The chain carries TRBV19 and TRBJ2-3, with 9 positions matching TRBD2. The CDR3 is made up of 13 amino acids. Germline V gene lookup returns CDR1 LNHDA and CDR2 SQIVND (reference sequence). The trim removed 4 bases at V and 6 bases at J, leaving 2 bases unmatched. The CDR3 sequence: CASSRREGDTQYF. The CDR3 bases are TGTGCCAGTAGTAGGCGGGAGGGGGATACGCAGTATTTT. The full variable domain, its missing parts supplied by reference TRBV19 and TRBJ2-3, is DGGITQSPKYLFRKEGQNVTLSCEQNLNHDAMYWYRQDPGQGLRLIYYSQIVNDFQKGDIAEGYSVSREKKESFPLTVTSAQKNPTAFYLCASSRREGDTQYFGPGTRLTVL.

This chain links TRBV27 with TRBJ1-1; a weak D match, TRBD1 (6 bases). CDR3 length: 14 residues. The germline CDR1 and CDR2 sequences are MNHEY and SMNVEV (reference sequence). Trimming left V 5 bases short and J 1 base short, with 11 bases between. As DNA, the CDR3 is TGTGCCAGCAGTCCTACGGGACAGAACACTGAAGCTTTCTTT. Protein: CASSPTGQNTEAFF.

The rearrangement links TRBV5-1 to TRBJ1-4; 7 bases align to TRBD1. Per the germline V gene, CDR1 is SGHRS and CDR2 is YFSETQ. V shed 4 bases, J shed 5 bases, and the junction held 5 bases outside the gene matches. The CDR3 totals 14 residues. CDR3 sequence (DNA): TGCGCCAGCAGCCAGGGACAGCTAAATGAAAAACTGTTTTTT. It specifies CASSQGQLNEKLFF.

This chain joins TRBV23-1 and TRBJ2-7, with D unclear. TRBV23-1 is treated as an ORF (open reading frame) with a function not yet certain. V shed 4 bases and J shed 6 bases, with 10 bases lying between them. The CDR3 has 12 amino acids. The CDR3: CASSRRSCEQYF. The CDR3, as DNA: TGCGCCAGCAGTCGTCGGAGTTGCGAGCAGTACTTC.

This chain joins TRBV7-2 and TRBJ2-7, with 10 bases lining up with TRBD2. This CDR3 comprises 15 residues. Germline V gives CDR1 SGHTA, CDR2 FQGNSA. Germline trimming cut 5 bases from V and 2 bases from J; bases unmatched to any gene: 6. The CDR3 here is CASSPRTSGPYEQYF. DNA for the CDR3: TGTGCCAGCAGCCCCCGGACTAGCGGCCCCTACGAGCAGTACTTC.

J is TRBJ1-4 and V is TRBV11-3; no reliable D call. Germline V gene data show CDR1 as SGHNT and CDR2 as YENEEA. V lost 2 bases, J lost 7 bases, and 14 bases lay in between. The CDR3 covers 15 residues. This chain's CDR3 is CASSLRDTSIEKLFF. The CDR3 region has the DNA TGTGCCAGCAGCTTACGAGACACCAGTATTGAAAAACTGTTTTTT.